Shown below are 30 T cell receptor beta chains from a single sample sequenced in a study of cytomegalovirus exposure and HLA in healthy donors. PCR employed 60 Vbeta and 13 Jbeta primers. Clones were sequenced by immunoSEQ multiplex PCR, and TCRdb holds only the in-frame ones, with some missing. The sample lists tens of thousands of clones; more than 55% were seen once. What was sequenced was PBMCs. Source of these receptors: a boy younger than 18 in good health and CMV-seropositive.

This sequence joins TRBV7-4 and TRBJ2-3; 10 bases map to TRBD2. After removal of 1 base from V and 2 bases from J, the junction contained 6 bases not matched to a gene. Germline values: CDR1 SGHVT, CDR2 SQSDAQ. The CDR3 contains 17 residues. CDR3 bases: TGTGCCAGCAGCTTAGGATTCGGACTAGCGGACACAGATACGCAGTATTTT. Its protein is CASSLGFGLADTDTQYF.

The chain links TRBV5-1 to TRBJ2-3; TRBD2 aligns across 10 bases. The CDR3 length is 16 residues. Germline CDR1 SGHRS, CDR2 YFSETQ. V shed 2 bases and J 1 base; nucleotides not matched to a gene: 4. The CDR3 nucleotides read TGCGCCAGCAGCTTAACCGGGACTAGCGGCACAGATACGCAGTATTTT. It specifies CASSLTGTSGTDTQYF.

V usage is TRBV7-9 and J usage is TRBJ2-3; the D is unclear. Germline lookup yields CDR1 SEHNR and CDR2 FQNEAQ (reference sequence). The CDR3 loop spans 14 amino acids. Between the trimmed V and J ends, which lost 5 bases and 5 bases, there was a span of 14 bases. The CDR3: CASSRAGSEDTQYF. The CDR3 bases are TGTGCCAGCAGCCGTGCCGGTAGTGAAGATACGCAGTATTTT.

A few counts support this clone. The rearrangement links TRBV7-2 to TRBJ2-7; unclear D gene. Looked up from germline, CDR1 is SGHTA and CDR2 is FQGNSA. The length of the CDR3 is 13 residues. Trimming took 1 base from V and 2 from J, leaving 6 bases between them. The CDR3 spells CASSLELTYEQYF. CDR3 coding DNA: TGTGCCAGCAGCTTAGAACTTACCTACGAGCAGTACTTC.

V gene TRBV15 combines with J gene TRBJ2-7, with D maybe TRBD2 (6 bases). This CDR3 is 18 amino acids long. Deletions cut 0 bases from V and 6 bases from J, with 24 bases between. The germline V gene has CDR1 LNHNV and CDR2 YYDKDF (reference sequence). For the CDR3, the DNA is TGTGCCACCAGCAGAGATTTGGCCTCTAGGGACTCCCTGAGCGAGCAGTACTTC. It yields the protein CATSRDLASRDSLSEQYF.

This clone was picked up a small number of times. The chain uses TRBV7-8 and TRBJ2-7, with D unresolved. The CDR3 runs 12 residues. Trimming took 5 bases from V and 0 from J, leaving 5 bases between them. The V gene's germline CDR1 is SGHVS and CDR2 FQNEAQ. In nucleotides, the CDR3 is TGTGCCAGCAGCGAGAACTCCTACGAGCAGTACTTC. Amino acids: CASSENSYEQYF.

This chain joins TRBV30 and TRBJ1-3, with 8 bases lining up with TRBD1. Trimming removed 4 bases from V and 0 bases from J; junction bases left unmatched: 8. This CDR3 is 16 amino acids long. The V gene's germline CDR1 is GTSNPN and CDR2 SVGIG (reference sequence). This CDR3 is CAWKAGQGYSGNTIYF. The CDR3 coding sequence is TGTGCCTGGAAAGCTGGACAGGGTTACTCTGGAAACACCATATATTTT.

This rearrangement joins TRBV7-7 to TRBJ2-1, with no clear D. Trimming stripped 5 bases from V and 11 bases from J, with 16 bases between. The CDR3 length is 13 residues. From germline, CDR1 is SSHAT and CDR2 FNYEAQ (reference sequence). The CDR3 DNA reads TGTGCCAGCAGCCCCGATTCTAGGAAAAAGCAGTTCTTC. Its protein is CASSPDSRKKQFF. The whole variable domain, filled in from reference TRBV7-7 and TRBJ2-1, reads GAGVSQSPRYKVTKRGQDVTLRCDPISSHATLYWYQQALGQGPEFLTYFNYEAQPDKSGLPSDRFSAERPEGSISTLTIQRTEQRDSAMYRCASSPDSRKKQFFGPGTRLTVL.

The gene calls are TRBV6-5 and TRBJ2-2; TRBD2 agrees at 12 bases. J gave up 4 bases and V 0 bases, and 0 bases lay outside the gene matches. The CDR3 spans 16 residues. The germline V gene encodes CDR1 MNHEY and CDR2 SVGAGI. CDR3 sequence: CASSYSGLAGTGELFF. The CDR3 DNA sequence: TGTGCCAGCAGTTACTCGGGACTAGCGGGCACCGGGGAGCTGTTTTTT.

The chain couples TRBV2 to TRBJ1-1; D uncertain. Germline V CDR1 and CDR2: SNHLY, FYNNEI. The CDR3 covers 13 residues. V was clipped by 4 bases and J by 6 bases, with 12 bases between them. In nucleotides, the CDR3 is TGTGCCAGCAGTGCCAGGCCCCCTTCTGAAGCTTTCTTT. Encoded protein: CASSARPPSEAFF.

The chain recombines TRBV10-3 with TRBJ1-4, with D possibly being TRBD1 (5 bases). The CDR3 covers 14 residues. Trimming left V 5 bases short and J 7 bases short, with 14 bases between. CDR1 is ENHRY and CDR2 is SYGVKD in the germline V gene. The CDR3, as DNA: TGTGCCATCAGTCGGGACTCCGGAGGTGAAAAACTGTTTTTT. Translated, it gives CAISRDSGGEKLFF.

CDR3 sequence reads: CASSHRDGNQPQHF. CDR3 nucleotide sequence: TGTGCCAGCAGTCACAGGGACGGTAATCAGCCCCAGCATTTT. The chain joins TRBV27 to TRBJ1-5, with D perhaps matching TRBD1 (6 bases). Germline V gives CDR1 MNHEY, CDR2 SMNVEV (reference sequence). Trimming pared 5 bases from V and 4 bases from J, leaving 12 bases between. The CDR3 sequence is 14 residues long.

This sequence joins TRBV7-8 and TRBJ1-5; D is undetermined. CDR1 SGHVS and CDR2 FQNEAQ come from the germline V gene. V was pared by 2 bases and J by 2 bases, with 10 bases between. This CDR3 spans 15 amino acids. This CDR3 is CASSLSLERNQPQHF. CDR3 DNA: TGTGCCAGCAGCTTATCCCTAGAACGCAATCAGCCCCAGCATTTT. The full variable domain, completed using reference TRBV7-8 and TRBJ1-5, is GAGVSQSPRYKVAKRGQDVALRCDPISGHVSLFWYQQALGQGPEFLTYFQNEAQLDKSGLPSDRFFAERPEGSVSTLKIQRTQQEDSAVYLCASSLSLERNQPQHFGDGTRLSIL.

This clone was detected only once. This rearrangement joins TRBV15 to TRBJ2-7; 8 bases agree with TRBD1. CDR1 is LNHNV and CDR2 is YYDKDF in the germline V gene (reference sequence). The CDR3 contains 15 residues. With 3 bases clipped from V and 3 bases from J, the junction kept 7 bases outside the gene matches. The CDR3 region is CATSSVTGTGYEQYF. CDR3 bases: TGTGCCACCAGCAGTGTCACCGGGACAGGCTACGAGCAGTACTTC.

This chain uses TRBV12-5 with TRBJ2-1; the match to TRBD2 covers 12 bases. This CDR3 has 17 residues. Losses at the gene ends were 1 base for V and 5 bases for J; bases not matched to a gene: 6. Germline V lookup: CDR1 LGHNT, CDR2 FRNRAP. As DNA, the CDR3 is TGTGCTAGTGGTTTGGGCCCGACTAGCGGGGGCGACAATGAGCAGTTCTTC. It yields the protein CASGLGPTSGGDNEQFF.

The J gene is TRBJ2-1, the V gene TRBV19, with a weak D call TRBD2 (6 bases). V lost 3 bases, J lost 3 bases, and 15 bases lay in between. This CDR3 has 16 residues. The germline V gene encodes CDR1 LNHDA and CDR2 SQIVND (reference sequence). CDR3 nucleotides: TGTGCCAGTAGTATGGCCACTAGCCTCTTCTACAATGAGCAGTTCTTC. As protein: CASSMATSLFYNEQFF.

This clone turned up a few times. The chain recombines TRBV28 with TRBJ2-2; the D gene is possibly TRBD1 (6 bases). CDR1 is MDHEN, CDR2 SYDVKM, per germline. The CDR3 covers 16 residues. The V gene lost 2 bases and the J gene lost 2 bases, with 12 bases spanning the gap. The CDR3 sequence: CASSLGQPQNTGELFF. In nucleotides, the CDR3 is TGTGCCAGCAGTTTAGGACAGCCCCAAAACACCGGGGAGCTGTTTTTT.

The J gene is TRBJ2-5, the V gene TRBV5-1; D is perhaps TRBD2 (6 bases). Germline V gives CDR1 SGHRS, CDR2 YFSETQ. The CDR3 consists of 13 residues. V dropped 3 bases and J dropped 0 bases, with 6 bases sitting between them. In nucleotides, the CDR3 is TGCGCCAGCAGCTGGGGGGACCAAGAGACCCAGTACTTC. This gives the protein CASSWGDQETQYF.

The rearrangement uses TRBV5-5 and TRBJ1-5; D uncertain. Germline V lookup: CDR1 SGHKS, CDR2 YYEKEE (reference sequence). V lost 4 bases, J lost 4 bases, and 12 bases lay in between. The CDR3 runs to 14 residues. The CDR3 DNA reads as TGTGCCAGCAGCCTAGAACCCTTAAATCAGCCCCAGCATTTT. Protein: CASSLEPLNQPQHF.

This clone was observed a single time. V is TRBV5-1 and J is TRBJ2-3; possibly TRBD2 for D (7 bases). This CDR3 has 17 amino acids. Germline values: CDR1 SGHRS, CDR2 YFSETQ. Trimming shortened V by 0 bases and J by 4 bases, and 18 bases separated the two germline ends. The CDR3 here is CASSLAGWRGRADTQYF. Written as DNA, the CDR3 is TGCGCCAGCAGCTTGGCAGGGTGGCGGGGGCGGGCAGATACGCAGTATTTT.

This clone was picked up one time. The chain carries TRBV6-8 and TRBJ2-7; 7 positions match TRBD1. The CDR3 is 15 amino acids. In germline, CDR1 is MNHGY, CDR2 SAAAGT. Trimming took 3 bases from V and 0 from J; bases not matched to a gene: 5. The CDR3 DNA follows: TGTGCCAGCAGTTATCGGCAGGGGGACTCCTACGAGCAGTACTTC. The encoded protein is CASSYRQGDSYEQYF.

The CDR3 DNA reads TGTGCCACCGGGGAAGGGACACACTACGAGCAGTACTTC. As protein: CATGEGTHYEQYF. The chain recombines TRBV15 with TRBJ2-7, with TRBD1 as a possible D gene (6 bases). Trimming pared 8 bases from V and 3 bases from J, leaving 14 bases between. CDR3 size: 13 residues. Germline V gene data show CDR1 as LNHNV and CDR2 as YYDKDF (reference sequence).

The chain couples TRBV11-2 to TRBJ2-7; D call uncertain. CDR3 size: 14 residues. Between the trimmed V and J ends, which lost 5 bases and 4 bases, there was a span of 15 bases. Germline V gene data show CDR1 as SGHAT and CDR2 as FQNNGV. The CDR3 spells CASSPGYLLYEQYF. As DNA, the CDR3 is TGTGCCAGCAGCCCCGGTTATTTACTTTACGAGCAGTACTTC.

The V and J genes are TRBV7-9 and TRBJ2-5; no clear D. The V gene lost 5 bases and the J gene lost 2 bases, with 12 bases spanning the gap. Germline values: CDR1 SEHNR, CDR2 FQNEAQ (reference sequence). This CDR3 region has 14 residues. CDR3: CASSIRHVQETQYF. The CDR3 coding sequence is TGTGCCAGCAGCATAAGACATGTGCAAGAGACCCAGTACTTC.

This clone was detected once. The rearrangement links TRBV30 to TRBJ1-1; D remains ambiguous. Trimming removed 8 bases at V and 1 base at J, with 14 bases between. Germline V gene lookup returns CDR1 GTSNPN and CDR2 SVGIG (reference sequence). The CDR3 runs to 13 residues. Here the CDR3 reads CAVRESGNTEAFF. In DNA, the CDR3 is TGTGCCGTGCGGGAGTCAGGGAACACTGAAGCTTTCTTT. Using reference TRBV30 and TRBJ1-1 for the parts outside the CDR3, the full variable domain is SQTIHQWPATLVQPVGSPLSLECTVEGTSNPNLYWYRQAAGRGLQLLFYSVGIGQISSEVPQNLSASRPQDRQFILSSKKLLLSDSGFYLCAVRESGNTEAFFGQGTRLTVV.

CDR3 DNA: TGTGCCTGGAGTCGTTCTCGGACAGGGAGGAATTCACCCCTCCACTTT. Encoded protein: CAWSRSRTGRNSPLHF. The gene calls are TRBV30 and TRBJ1-6; 8 positions match TRBD1. This CDR3 is built from 16 residues. The germline gives CDR1 GTSNPN, CDR2 SVGIG (reference sequence). V lost 2 bases to trimming and J lost 7 bases; unmatched junction nucleotides: 10.

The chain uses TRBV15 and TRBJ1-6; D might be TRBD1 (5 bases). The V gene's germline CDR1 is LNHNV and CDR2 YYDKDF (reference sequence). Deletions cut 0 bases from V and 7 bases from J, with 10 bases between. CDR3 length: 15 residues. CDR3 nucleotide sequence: TGTGCCACCAGCAGAGATAGACGGACAAATTCACCCCTCCACTTT. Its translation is CATSRDRRTNSPLHF.

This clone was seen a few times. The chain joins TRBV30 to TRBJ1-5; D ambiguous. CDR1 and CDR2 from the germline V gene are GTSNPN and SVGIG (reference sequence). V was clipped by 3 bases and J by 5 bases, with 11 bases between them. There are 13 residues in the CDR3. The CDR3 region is CAWSPSGDQPQHF. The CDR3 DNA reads TGTGCCTGGAGCCCATCCGGGGATCAGCCCCAGCATTTT.

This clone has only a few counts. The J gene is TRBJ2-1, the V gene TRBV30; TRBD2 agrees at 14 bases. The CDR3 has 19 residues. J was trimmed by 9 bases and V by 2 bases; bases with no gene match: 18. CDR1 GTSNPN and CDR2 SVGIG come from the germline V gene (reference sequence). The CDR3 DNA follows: TGTGCCTGGAGTCCCTGGACTAGCGGGAGGCCAAAGGTGGGAGTTGAGCAGTTCTTC. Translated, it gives CAWSPWTSGRPKVGVEQFF.

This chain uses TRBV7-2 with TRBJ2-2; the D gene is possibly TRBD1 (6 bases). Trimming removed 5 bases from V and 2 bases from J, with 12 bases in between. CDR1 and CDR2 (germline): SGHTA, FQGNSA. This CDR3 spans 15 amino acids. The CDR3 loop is CASSPHRANTGELFF. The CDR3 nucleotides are TGTGCCAGCAGCCCGCACAGGGCAAACACCGGGGAGCTGTTTTTT.